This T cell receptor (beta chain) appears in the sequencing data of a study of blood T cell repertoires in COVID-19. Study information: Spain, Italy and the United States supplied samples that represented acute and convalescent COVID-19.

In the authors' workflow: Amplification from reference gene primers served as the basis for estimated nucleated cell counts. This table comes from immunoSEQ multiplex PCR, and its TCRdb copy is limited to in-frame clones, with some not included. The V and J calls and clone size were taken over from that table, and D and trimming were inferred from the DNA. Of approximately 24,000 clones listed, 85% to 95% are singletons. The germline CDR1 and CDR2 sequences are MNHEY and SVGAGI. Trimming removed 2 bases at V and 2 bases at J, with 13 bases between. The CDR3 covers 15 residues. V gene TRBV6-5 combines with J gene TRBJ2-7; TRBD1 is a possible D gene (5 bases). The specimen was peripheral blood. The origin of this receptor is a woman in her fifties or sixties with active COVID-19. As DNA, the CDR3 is TGTGCCAGCAGTTACCAGGGCGGAGCCCCCTACGAGCAGTACTTC. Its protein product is CASSYQGGAPYEQYF.